One T cell receptor (beta chain) is described in this entry. Its antigen is unknown. Compared with germline, one end of the junction differs, possibly owing to a read error. The PCR had 60 Vbeta and 13 Jbeta primers. Repertoires were generated with immunoSEQ multiplex PCR, while TCRdb's copy carries only in-frame clones and drops some. Counted here are some 170,000 clones, around three quarters occurring once; the ten biggest clones make up around 1%. This record comes from a study of cytomegalovirus exposure and HLA in healthy donors. Regarding the study as a whole: Evidence from a later analysis indicated that most CMV-associated TCR beta chains looked HLA-restricted. Follow-up analysis later connected one missense variant in DCLRE1C with trimming of TCR beta V- and J-genes.

The CDR3 totals 11 residues. In germline, CDR1 is GTSNPN, CDR2 SVGIG (reference sequence). The source material was PBMCs. This receptor was identified in a woman in her thirties or forties in good health and CMV-seronegative. The V gene is TRBV30, the J gene TRBJ1-1; possibly TRBD1 for D (5 bases). CDR3 nucleotides: TGTGCCTGGAGTCCCACCGGGGGGTACTTTTTT. Encoded protein: CAWSPTGGYFF. Full variable domain (rest looked up from reference TRBV30 and TRBJ1-1): SQTIHQWPATLVQPVGSPLSLECTVEGTSNPNLYWYRQAAGRGLQLLFYSVGIGQISSEVPQNLSASRPQDRQFILSSKKLLLSDSGFYLCAWSPTGGYFFGQGTRLTVV.